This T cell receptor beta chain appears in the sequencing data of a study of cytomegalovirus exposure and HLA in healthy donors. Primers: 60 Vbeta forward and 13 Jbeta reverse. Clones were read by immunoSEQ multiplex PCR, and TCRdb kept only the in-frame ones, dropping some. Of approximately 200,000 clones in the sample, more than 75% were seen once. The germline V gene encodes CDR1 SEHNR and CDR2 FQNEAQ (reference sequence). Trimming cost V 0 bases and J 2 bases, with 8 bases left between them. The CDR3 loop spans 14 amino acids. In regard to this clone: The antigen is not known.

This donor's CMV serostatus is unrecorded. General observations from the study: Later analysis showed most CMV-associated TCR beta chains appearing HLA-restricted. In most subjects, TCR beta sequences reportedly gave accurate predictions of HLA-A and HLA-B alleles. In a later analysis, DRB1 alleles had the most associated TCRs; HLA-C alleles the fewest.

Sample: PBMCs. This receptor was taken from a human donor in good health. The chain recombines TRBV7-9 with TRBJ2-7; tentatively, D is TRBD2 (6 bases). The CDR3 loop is CASSLAGRTYEQYF. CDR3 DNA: TGTGCCAGCAGCTTAGCCGGGAGAACCTACGAGCAGTACTTC.